The 31 T cell receptor beta chains below were found in one sample sequenced in a study of blood T cell repertoires in COVID-19. Using immunoSEQ multiplex PCR, the repertoire was profiled, and TCRdb retains in-frame clones only, with some absent. Of hundreds of thousands of clones listed, roughly 90% are singletons. The sample consisted of peripheral blood. Source of these receptors: a woman aged 25 to 45 with COVID-19, enrolled during active disease.

V is TRBV6-5 and J is TRBJ2-1; 10 nucleotides align to TRBD1. After removal of 4 bases from V and 7 bases from J, the junction contained 4 bases not matched to a gene. Germline lookup yields CDR1 MNHEY and CDR2 SVGAGI. The CDR3 has 14 residues. The CDR3 DNA reads as TGTGCCAGCAGTTTCGGACAGGGGGGTAATGAGCAGTTCTTC. Its translation: CASSFGQGGNEQFF.

V usage is TRBV29-1 and J usage is TRBJ2-5, with 7 bases that match TRBD1. Germline-derived CDR1 and CDR2 are SQVTM and ANQGSEA. After removal of 1 base from V and 1 base from J, the junction contained 3 bases not matched to a gene. This CDR3 comprises 14 residues. The CDR3 region has the DNA TGCAGCGTTGAAGTTACAGGGGTCCAAGAGACCCAGTACTTC. Amino acids: CSVEVTGVQETQYF.

The V and J genes are TRBV18 and TRBJ2-2; D perhaps matches TRBD2 (6 bases). The V gene lost 3 bases and the J gene lost 3 bases, with 11 bases spanning the gap. The CDR3 length is 15 residues. CDR1 KGHSH and CDR2 LQKENI come from the germline V gene. CDR3 sequence: CASSPGGGDTGELFF. DNA for the CDR3: TGTGCCAGCTCACCTGGCGGAGGGGACACCGGGGAGCTGTTTTTT.

V gene TRBV28 combines with J gene TRBJ1-1; D is perhaps TRBD1 (6 bases). V lost 6 bases and J 7 bases, leaving 21 bases between the germline ends. From germline, CDR1 is MDHEN and CDR2 SYDVKM. The CDR3 runs 15 residues. The CDR3 nucleotides read TGTGCCAGCAGCCGAGAAGACGGGACACCGGGTGAAGCTTTCTTT. Its translation is CASSREDGTPGEAFF.

The chain combines TRBV7-2 with TRBJ1-1; TRBD1 is a possible D gene (5 bases). Germline CDR1 SGHTA, CDR2 FQGNSA. This CDR3 is 15 amino acids long. V was cut by 10 bases and J by 2 bases, with 20 bases left in between. CDR3 sequence reads: CATRPRAGGNTEAFF. The CDR3, as DNA: TGTGCCACCAGACCCCGGGCGGGGGGAAACACTGAAGCTTTCTTT.

This chain joins TRBV5-1 and TRBJ1-6; D is uncertain. This CDR3 region has 16 residues. Trimming took 4 bases from V and 5 from J, leaving 16 bases between them. Germline V lookup: CDR1 SGHRS, CDR2 YFSETQ. The CDR3 DNA reads as TGCGCCAGCAGCGGAGGCCCGGACCGGGATAATTCACCCCTCCACTTT. Encoded protein: CASSGGPDRDNSPLHF.

This clone was seen just once. The rearrangement uses TRBV24-1 and TRBJ1-2; no clear D gene. The CDR3 consists of 15 residues. CDR1 and CDR2 (germline): KGHDR, SFDVKD. V was pared by 3 bases and J by 4 bases, with 14 bases between. The CDR3, as DNA: TGTGCCACCAGTGATCCTATCCTCGGGAGCTATGGCTACACCTTC. It specifies CATSDPILGSYGYTF.

The rearrangement links TRBV5-4 to TRBJ2-1; 8 nucleotides match TRBD1. The CDR3 is 15 residues long. The germline V gene encodes CDR1 SGHNT and CDR2 YYREEE (reference sequence). Losses at the gene ends were 4 bases for V and 4 bases for J; bases not matched to a gene: 7. The CDR3 DNA sequence: TGTGCCAGCAGCGTCGGTCAGGGGGCGTACAATGAGCAGTTCTTC. Translating gives CASSVGQGAYNEQFF. The whole variable domain, filled in from reference TRBV5-4 and TRBJ2-1, reads ETGVTQSPTHLIKTRGQQVTLRCSSQSGHNTVSWYQQALGQGPQFIFQYYREEENGRGNFPPRFSGLQFPNYSSELNVNALELDDSALYLCASSVGQGAYNEQFFGPGTRLTVL.

The chain couples TRBV5-6 to TRBJ1-3, with D tentatively TRBD1 (6 bases). With 4 bases removed from V and 0 bases from J, the gap between germline ends came to 14 bases. Germline CDR1 is SGHDT and CDR2 is YYEEEE. The CDR3 is 16 residues long. The CDR3 region has the DNA TGTGCCAGCAGCACCCAGACAGGCTTCTCTGGAAACACCATATATTTT. This sequence encodes CASSTQTGFSGNTIYF.

This chain connects TRBV7-2 to TRBJ2-3; TRBD2 matches 9 bases. This CDR3 is 16 amino acids long. V was clipped by 1 base and J by 7 bases; unmatched bases: 9. Per germline, CDR1 SGHTA and CDR2 FQGNSA. CDR3 protein: CASSLEASGNSNTQYF. CDR3 nucleotides: TGTGCCAGCAGCTTAGAGGCTAGCGGGAATTCGAATACGCAGTATTTT.

The V and J genes are TRBV18 and TRBJ2-7; 7 bases fit TRBD1. V was pared by 3 bases and J by 5 bases, with 4 bases of the junction left unmatched. This CDR3 is 13 amino acids long. CDR1 KGHSH and CDR2 LQKENI come from the germline V gene. For the CDR3, the DNA is TGTGCCAGCTCACCCAAAACAGGGGACGAGCAGTACTTC. Translated, it gives CASSPKTGDEQYF.

The chain joins TRBV10-3 to TRBJ1-2; D possibly corresponds to TRBD1 (6 bases). In germline, CDR1 is ENHRY, CDR2 SYGVKD. V was clipped by 6 bases and J by 1 base, with 15 bases between them. This CDR3 region has 15 residues. CDR3 amino acids: CAISGGPADNYGYTF. DNA for the CDR3: TGTGCCATCAGCGGGGGGCCGGCGGATAACTATGGCTACACCTTC.

The chain has TRBV7-9 and TRBJ1-1, with D unclear. CDR1 and CDR2 from the germline V gene are SEHNR and FQNEAQ (reference sequence). The CDR3 sequence is 13 residues long. Trimming took 3 bases from V and 4 from J, leaving 9 bases between them. The CDR3 is CASSLEDSTEAFF. The CDR3 nucleotides are TGTGCCAGCAGCTTGGAGGATTCCACTGAAGCTTTCTTT.

This chain links TRBV27 with TRBJ1-6; tentatively, D is TRBD1 (5 bases). CDR1 is MNHEY and CDR2 is SMNVEV in the germline V gene (reference sequence). This CDR3 spans 15 amino acids. Trimming stripped 3 bases from V and 4 bases from J, with 10 bases between. This chain's CDR3 is CASSFGGGYNSPLHF. The CDR3 nucleotides are TGTGCCAGCAGTTTCGGGGGGGGTTATAATTCACCCCTCCACTTT.

Concerning this clone: Other nucleotide sequences from this sample produce the same CDR3. V gene TRBV30 combines with J gene TRBJ2-1; 7 bases line up with TRBD2. This CDR3 has 13 amino acids. The J segment lost 0 bases and the V segment lost 4 bases, leaving 0 bases of the junction unmatched. Germline loops: CDR1 GTSNPN, CDR2 SVGIG (reference sequence). CDR3 DNA sequence: TGTGCCTGGACTAGCGGCTCCTACAATGAGCAGTTCTTC. This encodes CAWTSGSYNEQFF. Full variable domain (outside the CDR3, taken from reference TRBV30 and TRBJ2-1): SQTIHQWPATLVQPVGSPLSLECTVEGTSNPNLYWYRQAAGRGLQLLFYSVGIGQISSEVPQNLSASRPQDRQFILSSKKLLLSDSGFYLCAWTSGSYNEQFFGPGTRLTVL.

V usage is TRBV15 and J usage is TRBJ2-2, with D tentatively TRBD1 (5 bases). V was shortened by 5 bases and J by 5 bases, with 18 bases between the two germline ends. From germline, CDR1 is LNHNV and CDR2 YYDKDF (reference sequence). The CDR3 has 16 amino acids. CDR3 sequence reads: CATSRTLTRRTGELFF. The CDR3 coding sequence is TGTGCCACCAGCCGGACACTTACTCGAAGGACCGGGGAGCTGTTTTTT.

This clone was detected once. The gene calls are TRBV11-2 and TRBJ2-7; 7 bases map to TRBD1. CDR3 length equals 16 residues. J gave up 0 bases and V 5 bases, and 10 bases lay outside the gene matches. CDR1 is SGHAT, CDR2 FQNNGV, per germline. Here the CDR3 DNA reads TGTGCCAGCAGCGGGCGACAGGGTATACTCTCCTACGAGCAGTACTTC. Amino acid sequence: CASSGRQGILSYEQYF.

The chain joins TRBV7-9 to TRBJ1-2, with TRBD1 as a possible D gene (5 bases). Between the trimmed V and J ends, which lost 2 bases and 8 bases, there was a span of 6 bases. The CDR3 is 11 residues long. The germline V gene encodes CDR1 SEHNR and CDR2 FQNEAQ (reference sequence). CDR3 amino acids: CASSLQGGYTF. DNA of the CDR3: TGTGCCAGCAGCTTACAGGGAGGCTACACCTTC.

For the CDR3, the DNA is TGTGCCAGCTCAGCGCTGGCTAATGAAAAACTGTTTTTT. It codes for CASSALANEKLFF. J is TRBJ1-4 and V is TRBV18, with unresolved D. V dropped 5 bases and J dropped 3 bases, with 7 bases sitting between them. The CDR3 covers 13 residues. The germline V gene has CDR1 KGHSH and CDR2 LQKENI.

The CDR3 nucleotides read TGTGCCAGCAGCCAGGCAGCGGAGAGCTACAATGAGCAGTTCTTC. Protein product: CASSQAAESYNEQFF. The chain is built from TRBV3-1 (or the pseudogene TRBV3-2) and TRBJ2-1, with D tentatively TRBD2 (5 bases). V was shortened by 3 bases and J by 3 bases, with 12 bases between the two germline ends. The CDR3 runs 15 residues. Germline CDR1 reads LGHDT; CDR2 reads YNNKEL (reference sequence).

The V and J genes are TRBV2 and TRBJ2-7, with 10 bases that match TRBD1. The CDR3 is 14 residues long. In germline, CDR1 is SNHLY, CDR2 FYNNEI. Germline trimming cut 6 bases from V and 4 bases from J; bases unmatched to any gene: 6. The CDR3 here is CASRLGQGGYEQYV. The CDR3 DNA is TGTGCCAGCAGGCTAGGACAGGGGGGGTACGAGCAGTACGTC.

V usage is TRBV7-9 and J usage is TRBJ1-4, with a possible D match to TRBD1 (5 bases). The CDR3 spans 16 residues. V was cut by 0 bases and J by 5 bases, with 13 bases left in between. Per germline, CDR1 SEHNR and CDR2 FQNEAQ (reference sequence). This CDR3 is CASSLALAGLNEKLFF. The CDR3 DNA sequence: TGTGCCAGCAGCTTAGCGCTCGCAGGGCTAAATGAAAAACTGTTTTTT.

This rearrangement joins TRBV3-1 (or the pseudogene TRBV3-2) to TRBJ1-5; 8 bases agree with TRBD1. Germline lookup yields CDR1 LGHDT and CDR2 YNNKEL (reference sequence). J was trimmed by 4 bases and V by 0 bases; bases with no gene match: 8. The CDR3 has 17 residues. CDR3 nucleotides: TGTGCCAGCAGCCAAGATGGGGCAGGGGGCGAAAATCAGCCCCAGCATTTT. Residues: CASSQDGAGGENQPQHF.

V gene TRBV28 combines with J gene TRBJ2-7; perhaps TRBD1 as D (6 bases). Deletions cut 4 bases from V and 11 bases from J, with 24 bases between. This CDR3 region has 15 residues. The germline CDR1 and CDR2 sequences are MDHEN and SYDVKM. The CDR3 DNA follows: TGTGCCAGCAGTTCACGGGCCGACAGGTCCGAGAGAAAGTACTTC. Its translation is CASSSRADRSERKYF.

The rearrangement links TRBV3-1 (or the pseudogene TRBV3-2) to TRBJ2-7; D perhaps matches TRBD2 (5 bases). The V gene lost 5 bases and the J gene lost 2 bases, with 13 bases spanning the gap. There are 14 residues in the CDR3. Germline V gives CDR1 LGHDT, CDR2 YNNKEL (reference sequence). The CDR3 nucleotides are TGTGCCAGCAGCTACTCCGGGAACCCCTACGAGCAGTACTTC. Its translation: CASSYSGNPYEQYF.

In its sample, this clone was seen many times. V usage is TRBV24-1 and J usage is TRBJ2-3; 10 bases are shared with TRBD2. V shed 4 bases and J 6 bases; nucleotides not matched to a gene: 9. The CDR3 has 16 residues. Germline V CDR1 and CDR2: KGHDR, SFDVKD. The CDR3 coding sequence is TGTGCCACCAGTGAGACAGGGACTAGCGAGTGGGATACGCAGTATTTT. It is translated as CATSETGTSEWDTQYF.

This clone showed up just a few times. At one of its ends the junction is not consistent with the germline gene, which may arise from a read error. The chain joins TRBV7-7 to TRBJ2-3, with 7 bases matching TRBD1. CDR1 is SSHAT and CDR2 is FNYEAQ in the germline V gene (reference sequence). The CDR3 has 15 amino acids. DNA for the CDR3: TGTGCTAGCAGCTTCGGGCAGGGGGAGTGGGATACGCAGTATTTT. Translated, it gives CASSFGQGEWDTQYF.

V gene TRBV7-8 combines with J gene TRBJ1-2, with D unresolved. Germline V CDR1 and CDR2: SGHVS, FQNEAQ. Trimming stripped 5 bases from V and 0 bases from J, with 10 bases between. There are 14 residues in the CDR3. The CDR3 loop is CASSPGLTNYGYTF. The CDR3 DNA reads as TGTGCCAGCAGCCCCGGACTGACTAACTATGGCTACACCTTC.

J is TRBJ1-1 and V is TRBV29-1; tentative D call: TRBD1 (5 bases). V lost 7 bases, J lost 0 bases, and 12 bases lay in between. This CDR3 is 13 amino acids long. Germline CDR1 and CDR2: SQVTM and ANQGSEA. The CDR3 DNA sequence: TGCAGCGCTATTGACAGACTGAACACTGAAGCTTTCTTT. This sequence encodes CSAIDRLNTEAFF.

V usage is TRBV4-1 and J usage is TRBJ1-1; 8 positions match TRBD1. The CDR3 sequence is 15 residues long. Germline V gene sequence: CDR1 MGHRA, CDR2 YSYEKL. With 0 bases clipped from V and 10 bases from J, the junction kept 10 bases outside the gene matches. This chain's CDR3 is CASSQDGGGQGRAFF. The CDR3 bases are TGCGCCAGCAGCCAAGATGGTGGAGGACAGGGTCGAGCTTTCTTT.

The chain couples TRBV10-3 to TRBJ2-5; 9 bases align to TRBD1. Germline-derived CDR1 and CDR2 are ENHRY and SYGVKD. The CDR3 extends over 18 amino acids. The V segment lost 0 bases and the J segment 6 bases; nucleotides outside the gene matches: 14. CDR3 in amino acids: CAISESRSATGGDQTQYF. In DNA form, the CDR3 reads TGTGCCATCAGTGAGTCTCGGTCCGCGACAGGGGGTGATCAGACCCAGTACTTC.